This T cell receptor (beta chain) was identified during a study of spatial heterogeneity in lung cancer. Study results and limitations: Tracking of ubiquitous and regional nonsynonymous mutations by counts of ubiquitous and regional expanded TCRs, respectively, was seen. The study found that expanded intratumoral alpha and beta TCR counts tracked tumor mutation counts.

Using its own MiXCR run on the 5' RACE reads, TCRdb lists one record per CDR3 protein. The repertoire holds about 13,000 distinct CDR3 sequences, with roughly 5% as singletons. CDR1 SGHTA and CDR2 FQGTGA come from the germline V gene. Trimming cost V 5 bases and J 5 bases, with 16 bases left between them. This CDR3 has 15 residues. This clonotype was seen only a few times. What it recognizes is unknown. The time point denotes: sample taken at primary tumor resection. Unsorted whole RNA of tumor, nontumor lung or frozen PBMC was sequenced. The rearrangement joins TRBV7-3 to TRBJ2-1, with D maybe TRBD1 (5 bases). The receptor's source is a male donor with early-stage non-small cell lung cancer. The sequencing here drew on lung tumor tissue, taken at surgery. CDR3 sequence: CASSHRDSADNEQFF. CDR3 nucleotides: TGTGCCAGCAGCCATAGAGACAGCGCAGACAATGAGCAGTTCTTC.